This entry describes one T cell receptor beta chain. Its antigen is as yet unknown. The data derive from a study of cytomegalovirus exposure and HLA in healthy donors. Points from the study as a whole: It was confirmed in vitro that a few of the CMV-associated chains were specific for CMV antigens. Most TCR sequences showed up rarely, but some public TCRs showed up in many donors.

Trimming stripped 3 bases from V and 5 bases from J, with 13 bases between. CDR1 MNHEY and CDR2 SMNVEV come from the germline V gene (reference sequence). This CDR3 has 15 residues. Repertoires were generated with immunoSEQ multiplex PCR, while TCRdb's copy carries only in-frame clones and drops some. This sample has 60,000 to 90,000 clones, with around 81% found just once. What was sequenced was PBMCs. The chain recombines TRBV27 with TRBJ2-2; D is perhaps TRBD1 (6 bases). The sequence derives from a man younger than 45 in good health and CMV-seronegative. CDR3 bases: TGTGCCAGCAGTTTTTACGCAGGGGAGACCGGGGAGCTGTTTTTT. Translating gives CASSFYAGETGELFF.